Relative to its sample, the clone carrying this TCR beta chain is medium-sized. The size of this beta chain means little, since it is a stray read in a library made for alpha chains. Sample time point: sample taken at primary tumor resection. One entry per CDR3 protein results from TCRdb running MiXCR on the 5' RACE reads. Here the sample spans approximately 3,100 distinct CDR3 sequences, roughly 3.3% being singletons. The data originate from a study of spatial heterogeneity in lung cancer. Germline lookup yields CDR1 GTSNPN and CDR2 SVGIG (reference sequence). Trimming at V came to 5 bases and at J to 3 bases, leaving 3 bases not matched to a gene. The CDR3 is 12 residues long.

The sample was lung tissue, taken at surgery. This TCR derives from a human donor with early-stage non-small cell lung cancer. The chain joins TRBV30 to TRBJ2-7, with TRBD2 matching over 8 bases. The CDR3 protein is CAWGLADYEQYF. The CDR3 DNA follows: TGTGCCTGGGGACTAGCTGACTACGAGCAGTACTTC.